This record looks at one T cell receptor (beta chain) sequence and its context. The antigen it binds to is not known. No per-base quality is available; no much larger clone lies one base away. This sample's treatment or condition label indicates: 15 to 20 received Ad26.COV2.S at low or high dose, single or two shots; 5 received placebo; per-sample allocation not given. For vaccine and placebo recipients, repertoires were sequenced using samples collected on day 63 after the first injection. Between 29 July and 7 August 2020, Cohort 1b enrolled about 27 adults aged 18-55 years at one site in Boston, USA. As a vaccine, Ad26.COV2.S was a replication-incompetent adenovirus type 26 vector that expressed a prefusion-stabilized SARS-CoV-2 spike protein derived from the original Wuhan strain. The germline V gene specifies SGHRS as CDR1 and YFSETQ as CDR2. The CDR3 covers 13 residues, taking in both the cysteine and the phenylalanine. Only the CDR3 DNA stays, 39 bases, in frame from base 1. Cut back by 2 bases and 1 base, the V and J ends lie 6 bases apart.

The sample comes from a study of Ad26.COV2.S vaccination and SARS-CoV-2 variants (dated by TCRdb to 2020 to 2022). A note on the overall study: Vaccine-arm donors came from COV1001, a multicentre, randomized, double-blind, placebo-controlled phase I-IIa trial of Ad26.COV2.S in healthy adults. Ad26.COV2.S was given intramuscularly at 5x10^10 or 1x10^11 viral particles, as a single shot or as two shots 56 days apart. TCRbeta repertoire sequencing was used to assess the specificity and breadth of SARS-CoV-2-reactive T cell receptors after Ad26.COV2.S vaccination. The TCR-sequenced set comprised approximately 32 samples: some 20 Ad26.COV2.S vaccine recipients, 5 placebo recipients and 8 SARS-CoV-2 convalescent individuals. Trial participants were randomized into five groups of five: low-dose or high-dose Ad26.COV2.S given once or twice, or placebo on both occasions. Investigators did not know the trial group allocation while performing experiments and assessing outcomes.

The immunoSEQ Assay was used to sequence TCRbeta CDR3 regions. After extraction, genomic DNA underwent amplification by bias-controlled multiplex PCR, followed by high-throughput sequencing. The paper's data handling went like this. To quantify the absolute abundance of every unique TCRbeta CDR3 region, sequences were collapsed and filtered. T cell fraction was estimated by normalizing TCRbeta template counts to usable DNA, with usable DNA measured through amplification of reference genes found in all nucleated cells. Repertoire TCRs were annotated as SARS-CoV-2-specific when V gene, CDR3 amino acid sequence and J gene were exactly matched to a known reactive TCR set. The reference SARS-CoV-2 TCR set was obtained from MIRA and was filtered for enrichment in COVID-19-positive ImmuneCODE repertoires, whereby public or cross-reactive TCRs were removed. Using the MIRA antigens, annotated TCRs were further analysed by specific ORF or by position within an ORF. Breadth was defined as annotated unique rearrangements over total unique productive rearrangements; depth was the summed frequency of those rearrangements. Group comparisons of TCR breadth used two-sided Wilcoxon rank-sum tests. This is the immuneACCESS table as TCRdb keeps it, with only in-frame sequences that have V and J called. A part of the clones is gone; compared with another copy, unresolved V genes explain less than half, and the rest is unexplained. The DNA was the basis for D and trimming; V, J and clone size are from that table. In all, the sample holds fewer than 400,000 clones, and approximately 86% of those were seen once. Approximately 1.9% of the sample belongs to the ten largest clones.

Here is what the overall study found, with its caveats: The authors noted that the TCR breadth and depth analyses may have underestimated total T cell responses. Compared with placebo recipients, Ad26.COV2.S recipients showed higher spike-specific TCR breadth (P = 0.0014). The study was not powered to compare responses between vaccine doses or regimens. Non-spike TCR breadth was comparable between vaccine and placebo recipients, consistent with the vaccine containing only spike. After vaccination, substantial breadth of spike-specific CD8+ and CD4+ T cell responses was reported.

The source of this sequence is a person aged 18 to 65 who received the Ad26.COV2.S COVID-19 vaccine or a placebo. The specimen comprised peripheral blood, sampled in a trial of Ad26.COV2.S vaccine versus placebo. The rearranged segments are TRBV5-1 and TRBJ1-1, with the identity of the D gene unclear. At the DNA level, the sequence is TGCGCCAGCAGCTTACAGAAGAACACTGAAGCTTTCTTT. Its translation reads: CASSLQKNTEAFF.